Following are 5 T cell receptor beta chains from one sample sequenced in a study of blood T cell repertoires in COVID-19. Assay used: immunoSEQ multiplex PCR; TCRdb lists only in-frame clones, some missing. The sample has about 98,000 clones; approximately 80% are singletons. Sequencing was done on a sample of peripheral blood. These receptors came from a human donor in a cohort sampled during active COVID-19.

The chain uses TRBV6-2 or TRBV6-3 and TRBJ2-7; maybe TRBD2 (5 bases). V lost 6 bases and J 6 bases, leaving 21 bases between the germline ends. CDR3 length: 15 residues. Per germline, CDR1 MNHEY and CDR2 SVGEGT. The CDR3 DNA sequence: TGTGCCAGCAGCGCCGGATCGAGGGTACAAGTCGAGCAGTACTTC. This encodes CASSAGSRVQVEQYF.

Remarks on this clone: One end of the junction is discordant with germline, which a read error may explain. The CDR3 here is CASSPGRGKEIQYF. Written as DNA, the CDR3 is TGTGCCAGCAGCCCAGGGCGGGGAAAAGAGATCCAGTACTTC. The V and J genes are TRBV28 and TRBJ2-5, with a tentative D call TRBD2 (6 bases). The CDR3 is made up of 14 amino acids. In germline, CDR1 is MDHEN, CDR2 SYDVKM.

The rearrangement uses TRBV5-1 and TRBJ2-2; 7 positions match TRBD1. The CDR3 contains 16 residues. The germline gives CDR1 SGHRS, CDR2 YFSETQ. Unmatched junction bases numbered 5, after V lost 3 bases and J lost 0 bases. This CDR3 reads CASSSSGTANTGELFF. The CDR3 coding sequence is TGCGCCAGCAGCTCCTCCGGGACAGCGAACACCGGGGAGCTGTTTTTT.

V and J are TRBV19 and TRBJ1-2; TRBD1 might be the D (6 bases). The CDR3 is made up of 13 amino acids. Germline CDR1 is LNHDA and CDR2 is SQIVND (reference sequence). V was cut by 6 bases and J by 7 bases, with 15 bases left in between. The CDR3 bases are TGTGCCAGTAGCCGAGGGACAACCTTTGGCTACACCTTC. Translation: CASSRGTTFGYTF. Full variable domain (remainder filled in from reference TRBV19 and TRBJ1-2): DGGITQSPKYLFRKEGQNVTLSCEQNLNHDAMYWYRQDPGQGLRLIYYSQIVNDFQKGDIAEGYSVSREKKESFPLTVTSAQKNPTAFYLCASSRGTTFGYTFGSGTRLTVV.

V gene TRBV18 combines with J gene TRBJ2-7; 7 nucleotides align to TRBD1. CDR1 KGHSH and CDR2 LQKENI come from the germline V gene. CDR3 length: 16 residues. V lost 3 bases and J lost 0; bases outside the gene matches: 8. CDR3 loop: CASSPFQDRSSYEQYF. CDR3 nucleotide sequence: TGTGCCAGCTCACCTTTTCAGGACAGGAGCTCCTACGAGCAGTACTTC.